The present T cell receptor beta chain was sequenced within a study of human T cells and chemical hapten exposure. Individual cDNA molecules each carried unique molecular identifiers attached by the library. Via MiXCR, TCRdb re-called the RACE reads, giving one row per CDR3 protein. The sample consists of roughly 98,000 distinct CDR3 sequences, around 12% of them appearing once. The germline gives CDR1 SGHTA, CDR2 FQGTGA. V lost 4 bases to trimming and J lost 1 base, with 12 bases between them. The CDR3 spans 15 residues. Time point: patch test 1, 2 weeks after DPC sensitization. Treatment specified: therapeutic diphenylcyclopropenone sensitization with weekly scalp DPC. Alopecia patients deemed DPC-suitable, aged 18 to 70, excluding pregnancy.

This clonotype was obtained from a woman aged 40 to 50 with alopecia areata. Some clones in this sample may be carry-over from other donors' samples. The chain employs TRBV7-3 and TRBJ2-3; a possible D gene is TRBD1 (6 bases). This material consisted of whole blood, taken in connection with sensitization to the hapten diphenylcyclopropenone (DPC). CDR3 region: CASSSYSGGTDTQYF. In DNA, the CDR3 is TGTGCCAGCAGCTCGTACTCAGGGGGCACAGATACGCAGTATTTT.